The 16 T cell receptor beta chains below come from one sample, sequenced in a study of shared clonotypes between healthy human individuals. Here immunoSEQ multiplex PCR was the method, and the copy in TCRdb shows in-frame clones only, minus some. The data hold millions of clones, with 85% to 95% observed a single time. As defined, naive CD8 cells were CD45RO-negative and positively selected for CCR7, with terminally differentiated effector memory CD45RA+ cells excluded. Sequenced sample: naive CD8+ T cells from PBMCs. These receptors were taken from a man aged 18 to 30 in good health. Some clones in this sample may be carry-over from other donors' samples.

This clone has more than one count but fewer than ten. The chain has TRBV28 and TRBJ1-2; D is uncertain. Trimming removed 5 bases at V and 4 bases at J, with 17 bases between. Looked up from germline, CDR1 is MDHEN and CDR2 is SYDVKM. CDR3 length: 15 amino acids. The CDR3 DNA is TGTGCCAGCAGTCCTGCAGTCCTGACCCTCTATGGCTACACCTTC. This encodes CASSPAVLTLYGYTF.

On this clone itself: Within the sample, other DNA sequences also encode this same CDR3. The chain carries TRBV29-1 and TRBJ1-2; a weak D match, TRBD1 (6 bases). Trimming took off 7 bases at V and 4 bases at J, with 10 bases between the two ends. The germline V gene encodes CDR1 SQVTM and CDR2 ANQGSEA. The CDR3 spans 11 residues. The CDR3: CSARTAYGYTF. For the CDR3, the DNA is TGCAGCGCACGGACAGCCTATGGCTACACCTTC.

The CDR3 sequence is CASRPLGYEQYF. The DNA for the CDR3 is TGTGCCAGCAGACCCCTGGGCTACGAGCAGTACTTC. V usage is TRBV28 and J usage is TRBJ2-7; D unresolved. The germline V gene encodes CDR1 MDHEN and CDR2 SYDVKM. The V end was cut by 6 bases, the J end by 3 bases, with 9 bases between. The CDR3 is made up of 12 amino acids. Full variable domain (rest looked up from reference TRBV28 and TRBJ2-7): DVKVTQSSRYLVKRTGEKVFLECVQDMDHENMFWYRQDPGLGLRLIYFSYDVKMKEKGDIPEGYSVSREKKERFSLILESASTNQTSMYLCASRPLGYEQYFGPGTRLTVT.

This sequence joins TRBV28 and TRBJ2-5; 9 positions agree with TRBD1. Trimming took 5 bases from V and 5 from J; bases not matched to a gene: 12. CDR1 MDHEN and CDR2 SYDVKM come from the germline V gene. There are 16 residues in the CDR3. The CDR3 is CASSMRTGGAEETQYF. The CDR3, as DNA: TGTGCCAGCAGTATGAGAACAGGGGGCGCCGAGGAGACCCAGTACTTC.

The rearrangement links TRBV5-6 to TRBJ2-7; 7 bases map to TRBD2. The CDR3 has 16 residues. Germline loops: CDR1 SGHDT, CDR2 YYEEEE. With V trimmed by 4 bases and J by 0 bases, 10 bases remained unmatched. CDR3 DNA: TGTGCCAGCAGCACGGGGGGACTACGCCTCTCCTACGAGCAGTACTTC. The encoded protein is CASSTGGLRLSYEQYF.

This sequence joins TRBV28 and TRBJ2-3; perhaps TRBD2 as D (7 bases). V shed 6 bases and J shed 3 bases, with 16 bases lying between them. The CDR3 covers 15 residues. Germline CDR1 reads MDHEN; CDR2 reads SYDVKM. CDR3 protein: CASSPGGGGTDTQYF. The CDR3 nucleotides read TGTGCCAGCAGCCCGGGGGGCGGGGGTACAGATACGCAGTATTTT.

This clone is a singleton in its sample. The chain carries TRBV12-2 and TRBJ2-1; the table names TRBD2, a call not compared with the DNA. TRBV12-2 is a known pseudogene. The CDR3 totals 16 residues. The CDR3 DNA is TGTGCAAGTCGCAAAGATTCACAAGGACTCTACAATGAGCAGTTCTTC. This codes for CASRKDSQGLYNEQFF.

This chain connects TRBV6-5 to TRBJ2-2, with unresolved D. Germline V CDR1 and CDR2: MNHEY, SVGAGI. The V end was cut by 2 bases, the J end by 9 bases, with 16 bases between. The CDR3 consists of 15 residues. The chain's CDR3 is CASSYTKSGGRELFF. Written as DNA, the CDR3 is TGTGCCAGCAGTTACACGAAGTCCGGTGGGCGGGAGCTGTTTTTT.

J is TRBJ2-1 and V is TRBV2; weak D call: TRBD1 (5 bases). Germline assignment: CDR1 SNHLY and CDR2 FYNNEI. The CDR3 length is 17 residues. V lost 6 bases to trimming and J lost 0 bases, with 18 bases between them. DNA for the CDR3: TGTGCCAGCAGCCTGATGGGGCGCAGGAGCTCCTACAATGAGCAGTTCTTC. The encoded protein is CASSLMGRRSSYNEQFF.

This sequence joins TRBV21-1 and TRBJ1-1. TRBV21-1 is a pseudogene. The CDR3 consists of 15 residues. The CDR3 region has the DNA TGTGCCAGCAGCAAAAAGCGGGCAGAGCCTCTCGAAGCTTTCTTT. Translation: CASSKKRAEPLEAFF.

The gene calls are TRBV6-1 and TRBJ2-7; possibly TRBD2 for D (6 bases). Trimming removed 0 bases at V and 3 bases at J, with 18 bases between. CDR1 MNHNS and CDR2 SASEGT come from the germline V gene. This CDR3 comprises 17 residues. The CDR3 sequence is CASSEAARLVSRYEQYF. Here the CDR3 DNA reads TGTGCCAGCAGTGAAGCGGCTAGACTAGTCTCACGCTACGAGCAGTACTTC.

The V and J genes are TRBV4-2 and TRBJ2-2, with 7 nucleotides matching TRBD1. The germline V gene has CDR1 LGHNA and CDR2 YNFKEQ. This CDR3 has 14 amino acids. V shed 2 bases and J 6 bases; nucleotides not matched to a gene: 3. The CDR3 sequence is CASSQTRGSGELFF. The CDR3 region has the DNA TGTGCCAGCAGCCAAACCAGGGGGTCCGGGGAGCTGTTTTTT.

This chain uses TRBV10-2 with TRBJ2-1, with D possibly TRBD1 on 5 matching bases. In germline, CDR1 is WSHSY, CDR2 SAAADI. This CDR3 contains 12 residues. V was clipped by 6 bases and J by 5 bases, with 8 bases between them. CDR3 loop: CASSPGNNEQFF. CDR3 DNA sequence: TGCGCCAGCAGCCCAGGGAACAATGAGCAGTTCTTC.

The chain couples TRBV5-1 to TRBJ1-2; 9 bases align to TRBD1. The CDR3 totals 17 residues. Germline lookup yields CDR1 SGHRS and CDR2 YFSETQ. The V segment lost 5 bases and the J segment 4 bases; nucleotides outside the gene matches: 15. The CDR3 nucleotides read TGCGCCAGCAGTCCACCTACAGTCGGGACAGGGATCTATGGCTACACCTTC. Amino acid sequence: CASSPPTVGTGIYGYTF.

The CDR3 is CAISGADRGDQPQHF. The CDR3 bases are TGTGCCATCAGTGGCGCGGACAGGGGGGATCAGCCCCAGCATTTT. The genes are TRBV10-3 and TRBJ1-5; 10 nucleotides align to TRBD1. CDR1 and CDR2 (germline): ENHRY, SYGVKD. This CDR3 is built from 15 residues. J gave up 5 bases and V 4 bases, and 5 bases lay outside the gene matches.

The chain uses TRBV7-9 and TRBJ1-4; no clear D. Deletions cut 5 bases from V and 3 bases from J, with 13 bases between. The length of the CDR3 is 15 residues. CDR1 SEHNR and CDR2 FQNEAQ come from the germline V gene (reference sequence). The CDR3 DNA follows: TGTGCCAGCAGCCCCCGGGAAGACTCTAATGAAAAACTGTTTTTT. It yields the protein CASSPREDSNEKLFF.